A single sample gave rise to the 27 T cell receptor beta chains below, sequenced in a study of CD8 T cells in ankylosing spondylitis. These receptors have no known antigen. Overall study results and limits: Ankylosing spondylitis blood appeared to carry a characteristic TCR beta motif of several highly homologous variants.

TCRdb redid the calling of the 5' RACE reads with MiXCR, one entry per CDR3 protein. The table lists over 400,000 distinct CDR3 sequences, roughly a quarter of them singletons. What was sequenced was blood, either unsorted or a sorted T cell fraction (not recorded which). The origin of the receptors is a male donor with ankylosing spondylitis.

The gene calls are TRBV7-2 and TRBJ2-5; D remains unclear. The CDR3 consists of 11 residues. Germline CDR1 is SGHTA and CDR2 is FQGNSA. The germline V and J ends were trimmed by 4 bases and 10 bases, with 10 bases remaining between them. The CDR3 DNA reads as TGTGCCAGCAGCTCCACCCCGAACCAGTACTTC. Translating it yields CASSSTPNQYF.

This clonotype has more than one count but fewer than ten. The chain links TRBV7-2 to TRBJ1-5; maybe TRBD1 (5 bases). The ends were cut back, 5 bases at V and 0 bases at J, with 11 bases in the middle. The CDR3 has 15 residues. Germline assignment: CDR1 SGHTA and CDR2 FQGNSA. CDR3: CASSRQFFSNQPQHF. The CDR3 bases are TGTGCCAGCAGCAGACAGTTTTTTAGCAATCAGCCCCAGCATTTT.

This clonotype was counted a few times. This chain uses TRBV20-1 with TRBJ2-7, with D perhaps being TRBD1 or TRBD2 (5 bases each). Germline loops: CDR1 DFQATT, CDR2 SNEGSKA (reference sequence). This CDR3 has 12 amino acids. V was trimmed by 5 bases and J by 1 base, leaving 9 bases between them. CDR3 sequence: CSARGSSYEQYF. The CDR3 DNA reads as TGCAGTGCTCGGGGCTCATCCTACGAGCAGTACTTC.

This clonotype showed up many times. This sequence joins TRBV5-1 and TRBJ2-5, with D possibly matching TRBD2 (6 bases). V was shortened by 1 base and J by 1 base, with 14 bases between the two germline ends. Germline V lookup: CDR1 SGHRS, CDR2 YFSETQ. The length of the CDR3 is 16 residues. The CDR3 loop is CASSLFEGGIQETQYF. DNA for the CDR3: TGCGCCAGCAGCTTGTTTGAGGGAGGTATCCAAGAGACCCAGTACTTC.

This chain links TRBV20-1 with TRBJ1-2; D possibly corresponds to TRBD1 (6 bases). Per the germline V gene, CDR1 is DFQATT and CDR2 is SNEGSKA (reference sequence). The V end was cut by 0 bases, the J end by 8 bases, with 13 bases between. CDR3 length: 13 residues. The CDR3, as DNA: TGCAGTGCTAGAGATATTAACAGGGCAGGCTACACCTTC. It translates to CSARDINRAGYTF.

CDR3 residues: CASSSFGGGGTGELFF. As DNA, the CDR3 is TGTGCCAGCAGTTCTTTTGGGGGGGGCGGAACCGGGGAGCTGTTTTTT. V gene TRBV28 combines with J gene TRBJ2-2, with D possibly matching TRBD2 (7 bases). In germline, CDR1 is MDHEN, CDR2 SYDVKM. V lost 4 bases and J 5 bases, leaving 17 bases between the germline ends. The length of the CDR3 is 16 residues.

The CDR3 region has the DNA TGCAGCGTTGTCCCGGGACTAGCAAATTATGAGCAGTTCTTC. This codes for CSVVPGLANYEQFF. The V and J genes are TRBV29-1 and TRBJ2-1, with 9 positions matching TRBD2. The germline gives CDR1 SQVTM, CDR2 ANQGSEA. Trimming cost V 4 bases and J 8 bases; bases outside gene matches: 9. This CDR3 has 14 residues.

This clonotype has a handful of counts. The V and J genes are TRBV3-1 and TRBJ1-1; tentative D call: TRBD1 (6 bases). The CDR3 covers 13 residues. CDR1 and CDR2 from the germline V gene are LGHDT and YNNKEL (reference sequence). Trimming removed 7 bases from V and 4 bases from J, with 13 bases in between. The CDR3 loop reads CASTRWGATEAFF. For the CDR3, the DNA is TGTGCCAGCACCCGCTGGGGGGCCACTGAAGCTTTCTTT.

The chain uses TRBV6-2 or TRBV6-3 and TRBJ2-4; 7 bases match TRBD2. This CDR3 is 15 amino acids long. CDR1 is MNHEY, CDR2 SVGEGT, per germline. Germline trimming cut 4 bases from V and 1 base from J; bases unmatched to any gene: 4. Here the CDR3 reads CASSWGGTAKNIQYF. CDR3 sequence (DNA): TGTGCCAGCAGTTGGGGGGGTACGGCCAAAAACATTCAGTACTTC.

The J gene is TRBJ2-7, the V gene TRBV7-7; the D gene could be TRBD1 or TRBD2 (6 bases each). There are 15 residues in the CDR3. CDR1 SSHAT and CDR2 FNYEAQ come from the germline V gene (reference sequence). V was cut by 5 bases and J by 2 bases, with 16 bases left in between. Here the CDR3 reads CASSPAGEVPYEQYF. The CDR3 DNA reads as TGTGCCAGCAGCCCAGCAGGGGAGGTGCCCTACGAGCAGTACTTC.

The CDR3 sequence: CASSHRTVISGYTF. CDR3 nucleotides: TGTGCCAGCAGCCATAGGACGGTAATAAGTGGCTACACCTTC. The chain employs TRBV3-1 and TRBJ1-2; no firm D call. Germline V CDR1 and CDR2: LGHDT, YNNKEL (reference sequence). V lost 3 bases, J lost 7 bases, and 15 bases lay in between. CDR3 length equals 14 residues.

The chain couples TRBV3-1 to TRBJ2-3, with 12 positions matching TRBD2. Germline V gene data show CDR1 as LGHDT and CDR2 as YNNKEL (reference sequence). J gave up 7 bases and V 1 base, and 6 bases lay outside the gene matches. The CDR3 has 16 amino acids. CDR3 loop: CASSQAGLAGSNTQYF. For the CDR3, the DNA is TGTGCCAGCAGCCAAGCTGGACTAGCGGGATCGAATACGCAGTATTTT.

This clonotype was counted ten times or more. The genes are TRBV5-1 and TRBJ1-1; TRBD1 matches 11 bases. J gave up 0 bases and V 2 bases, and 3 bases lay outside the gene matches. The CDR3 length is 16 residues. Germline loops: CDR1 SGHRS, CDR2 YFSETQ. CDR3 sequence: CASSFGQGAMNTEAFF. The DNA for the CDR3 is TGCGCCAGCAGCTTTGGACAGGGGGCGATGAACACTGAAGCTTTCTTT.

This chain joins TRBV12-3 or TRBV12-4 and TRBJ1-1; the D gene is possibly TRBD1 (6 bases). Deletions cut 1 base from V and 10 bases from J, with 16 bases between. The CDR3 consists of 14 residues. CDR3 region: CASSLGGGGRGAFF. For the CDR3, the DNA is TGTGCCAGCAGTTTAGGGGGCGGGGGGCGAGGAGCTTTCTTT.

Points on this clonotype: At one end, the junction sequence differs from germline, possibly due to a read error. V gene TRBV12-3 or TRBV12-4 combines with J gene TRBJ1-1, with D possibly being TRBD1 (6 bases). The CDR3 contains 16 residues. The CDR3 sequence: CASSLDPNRVYTEVFF. In nucleotides, the CDR3 is TGTGCCAGCAGTTTAGACCCAAACAGGGTATACACTGAAGTTTTCTTT.

This rearrangement joins TRBV7-9 to TRBJ2-7; possibly TRBD2 for D (5 bases). From germline, CDR1 is SEHNR and CDR2 FQNEAQ (reference sequence). CDR3 size: 14 residues. V shed 2 bases and J shed 3 bases, with 11 bases lying between them. The CDR3 is CASSLRGFGYEQYF. CDR3 in DNA: TGTGCCAGCAGCTTAAGAGGGTTCGGCTACGAGCAGTACTTC.

The CDR3: CASSLDRLNTEAFF. CDR3 DNA: TGCGCCAGCAGCTTGGACAGATTGAACACTGAAGCTTTCTTT. V usage is TRBV5-1 and J usage is TRBJ1-1; D remains unclear. Between the trimmed V and J ends, which lost 0 bases and 0 bases, there was a span of 6 bases. Germline CDR1 and CDR2: SGHRS and YFSETQ. The CDR3 has 14 residues.

This clonotype was recorded a few times. The chain uses TRBV12-3 or TRBV12-4 and TRBJ1-5, with D possibly being TRBD1 (5 bases). V lost 5 bases, J lost 7 bases, and 12 bases lay in between. There are 13 residues in the CDR3. CDR3 region: CASSPRGEQPQHF. DNA for the CDR3: TGTGCCAGCAGTCCCCGGGGGGAGCAGCCCCAGCATTTT.

The gene calls are TRBV20-1 and TRBJ2-1; the match to TRBD2 covers 11 bases. V dropped 4 bases and J dropped 13; count of bases not matched to a gene: 9. The CDR3 spans 13 residues. Germline V gene lookup returns CDR1 DFQATT and CDR2 SNEGSKA (reference sequence). CDR3 region: CSAIPLSGRAQFF. In nucleotides, the CDR3 is TGCAGTGCTATTCCCCTTAGCGGGAGGGCCCAGTTCTTC.

The sample holds a few counts of this clonotype. CDR3: CASSLADRGKEKLFF. CDR3 DNA: TGCGCCAGCAGCTTGGCCGACAGGGGAAAGGAAAAACTGTTTTTT. The genes are TRBV5-1 and TRBJ1-4; 8 bases map to TRBD1. Germline V gene data show CDR1 as SGHRS and CDR2 as YFSETQ. With V trimmed by 0 bases and J by 8 bases, 6 bases remained unmatched. This CDR3 has 15 amino acids.

The chain couples TRBV11-2 to TRBJ1-2; D uncertain. V was trimmed by 5 bases and J by 3 bases, leaving 13 bases between them. Germline assignment: CDR1 SGHAT and CDR2 FQNNGV. The CDR3 runs to 14 residues. This CDR3 is CASSPNPQDYGYTF. The CDR3 bases are TGTGCCAGCAGCCCGAACCCGCAGGACTATGGCTACACCTTC.

This rearrangement joins TRBV28 to TRBJ2-3, with D maybe TRBD2 (5 bases). The V and J ends lost 6 bases and 5 bases respectively, with 15 bases between them. Looked up from germline, CDR1 is MDHEN and CDR2 is SYDVKM. This CDR3 is built from 14 residues. CDR3 nucleotides: TGTGCCAGCAGGGAGGTGATAGTAGGAGATACGCAGTATTTT. Amino acids: CASREVIVGDTQYF.

This clonotype occurred a few times. The chain carries TRBV5-8 and TRBJ1-4; 8 positions agree with TRBD1. CDR1 and CDR2 from the germline V gene are SGHTS and YDEGEE. The V gene end was trimmed by 4 bases and the J gene end by 3 bases; junction bases not matched to a gene: 2. The CDR3 is 14 amino acids. The DNA of the CDR3 is TGTGCCAGCAGCCCGACAGGGGCTAATGAAAAACTGTTTTTT. Its protein product is CASSPTGANEKLFF.

This chain joins TRBV20-1 and TRBJ2-1; D gene uncertain. Deletions cut 0 bases from V and 6 bases from J, with 12 bases between. CDR1 is DFQATT, CDR2 SNEGSKA, per germline (reference sequence). The length of the CDR3 is 14 residues. The DNA for the CDR3 is TGCAGTGCTAGAGATCTTGCCGGCCTCAATGAGCAGTTCTTC. As protein: CSARDLAGLNEQFF.

CDR3 loop: CASRSAGANEQFF. CDR3 DNA sequence: TGTGCCAGCAGGTCTGCAGGGGCGAATGAGCAGTTCTTC. This chain uses TRBV3-1 with TRBJ2-1; perhaps TRBD1 as D (6 bases). Germline-derived CDR1 and CDR2 are LGHDT and YNNKEL (reference sequence). The V end lost 6 bases, the J end lost 7 bases, and 13 bases lay between the germline ends. This CDR3 contains 13 residues.

This clonotype has a handful of counts. This rearrangement joins TRBV21-1 to TRBJ2-7; the D call TRBD2 from the table was never checked on the DNA. TRBV21-1 is noted as a pseudogene. This CDR3 comprises 15 residues. This CDR3 reads CASSTGTSGSYEQYF. The CDR3, as DNA: TGTGCCAGCAGCACTGGGACTAGCGGGAGTTACGAGCAGTACTTC.

The V and J genes are TRBV20-1 and TRBJ2-1; 7 bases match TRBD2. This CDR3 is 14 amino acids long. Germline V lookup: CDR1 DFQATT, CDR2 SNEGSKA (reference sequence). V lost 5 bases and J lost 1; bases outside the gene matches: 5. The CDR3 bases are TGCAGTGCTCGTGGGGGGGGTTCCTACAATGAGCAGTTCTTC. Its translation: CSARGGGSYNEQFF.